This TCR beta chain is drawn from a study of T-cell reconstitution after alpha-beta-depleted transplantation in children. It was with unique molecular identifiers that the TCRbeta library was prepared. TCRdb itself ran the PCR reads through MiXCR, one entry per CDR3 protein. Of roughly 590,000 distinct CDR3 sequences in the sample, approximately 17% were seen once. J lost 2 bases, V lost 4 bases, and 2 bases had no gene match. This CDR3 is built from 15 residues. Germline CDR1 is MNHEY and CDR2 is SMNVEV (reference sequence). The specimen comprised PBMCs from the stem cell graft donor, sampled from the stem cell graft. V and J are TRBV27 and TRBJ2-3; 11 bases agree with TRBD2. This receptor was identified in a human donor who donated a stem cell graft to a child with acute myeloid leukemia. CDR3 nucleotides: TGTGCCAGCAGTTCGGGACTAGCGGCCACAGATACGCAGTATTTT. The encoded protein is CASSSGLAATDTQYF.